This T cell receptor (beta chain) derives from a study of cytomegalovirus exposure and HLA in healthy donors. Notes on the study in general: Per a later analysis, HLA-associated TCR beta chains showed more clonal expansion than other, equally common TCR beta chains.

PCR used 60 Vbeta primers and 13 Jbeta primers. Data came from immunoSEQ multiplex PCR; TCRdb stores just in-frame clones and leaves some out. Among 100,000 to 150,000 clones, 83% were seen once, and the ten largest hold over 3%. The length of the CDR3 is 12 residues. CDR1 and CDR2 (germline): MRHNA, SNTAGT. Trimming cost V 8 bases and J 6 bases, with 12 bases left between them. A note on this clone: Its antigen remains unidentified.

This clonotype originated in a woman in her thirties or forties in good health and CMV-seropositive. The sequencing input was PBMCs. This chain connects TRBV6-4 to TRBJ2-3; tentatively, D is TRBD2 (6 bases). CDR3 bases: TGTGCCAGCCGGGGGATGAGGGATACGCAGTATTTT. Its protein product is CASRGMRDTQYF.